This entry describes one T cell receptor beta chain. No antigen is known for it. These data are taken from a study of cytomegalovirus exposure and HLA in healthy donors. General study points: As a later analysis revealed, the rate of TCR association differed by HLA locus, with DRB1 most and HLA-C fewest. A missense DCLRE1C variant was associated with V- and J-gene trimming of TCR beta chains in a later analysis, and an independent cohort replicated the association.

PCR used 60 Vbeta primers and 13 Jbeta primers. Some clones are missing from TCRdb's copy, which holds only in-frame ones; the method was immunoSEQ multiplex PCR. The repertoire has under 300,000 clones, roughly four fifths of them found once; the top ten carry roughly 2%. The receptor was derived from a middle-aged woman in good health and CMV-seropositive. Sample: PBMCs.

The CDR3 spells CASSFSGMNEQFF. The CDR3 region has the DNA TGTGCCAGCAGCTTCTCGGGTATGAATGAGCAGTTCTTC. V usage is TRBV5-5 and J usage is TRBJ2-1; D gene unclear. CDR3 length equals 13 residues. V was trimmed by 2 bases and J by 7 bases, leaving 10 bases between them. Germline loops: CDR1 SGHKS, CDR2 YYEKEE (reference sequence).